This T cell receptor (beta chain) is from a study of blood T cells in healthy people across ages. Whole-study results and caveats: Leaving the PBMCs unsorted stopped any conclusive comparison of naive versus antigen-experienced cells. Investigators viewed diversity estimates from one million T cells as underestimates, the study reported. Long-lived and aged donors differed, with more naive CD4+ cells and higher diversity in the long-lived.

Next came a second PCR, run for about 7 to 12 cycles, which used a sample-barcoded 5' primer along with a J-beta primer mix. In TCRdb, the 5' RACE reads were re-called with MiXCR into one record per CDR3 protein. The table shows more than 1,400,000 distinct CDR3 sequences, with roughly 40% occurring only once. Concerning this clonotype: What it binds is not known.

Healthy individuals of Caucasian origin from Russia, aged 6 to 90, served as donors. CDR1 is SEHNR, CDR2 FQNEAQ, per germline (reference sequence). CDR3 length: 16 amino acids. V was pared by 1 base and J by 1 base, with 2 bases of the junction left unmatched. Input material: blood. The V call is TRBV7-9, the J call TRBJ1-5, with TRBD1 matching over 9 bases. The receptor was derived from a woman between 18 and 29 years old in good health. The DNA for the CDR3 is TGTGCCAGCAGCTTAGGGACAGGGGAAAGCAATCAGCCCCAGCATTTT. Translation gives CASSLGTGESNQPQHF.